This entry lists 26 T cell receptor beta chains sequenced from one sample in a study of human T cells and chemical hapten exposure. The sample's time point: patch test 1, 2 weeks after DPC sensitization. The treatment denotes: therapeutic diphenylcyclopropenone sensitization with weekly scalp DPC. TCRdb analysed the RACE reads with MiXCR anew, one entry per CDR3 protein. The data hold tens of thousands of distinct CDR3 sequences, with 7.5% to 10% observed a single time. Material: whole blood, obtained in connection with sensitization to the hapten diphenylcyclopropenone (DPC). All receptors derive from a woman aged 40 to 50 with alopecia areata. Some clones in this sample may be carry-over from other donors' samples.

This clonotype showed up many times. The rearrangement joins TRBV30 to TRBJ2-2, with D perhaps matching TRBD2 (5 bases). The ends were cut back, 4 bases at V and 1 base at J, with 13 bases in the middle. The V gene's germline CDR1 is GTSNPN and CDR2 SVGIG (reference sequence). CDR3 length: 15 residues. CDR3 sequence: CAWKRDRVNTGELFF. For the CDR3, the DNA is TGTGCCTGGAAGAGGGATAGGGTGAACACCGGGGAGCTGTTTTTT.

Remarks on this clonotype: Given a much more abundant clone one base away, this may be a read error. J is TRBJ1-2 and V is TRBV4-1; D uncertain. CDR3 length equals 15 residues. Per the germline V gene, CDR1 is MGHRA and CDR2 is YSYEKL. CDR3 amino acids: CASSQDRGYSNGYIF. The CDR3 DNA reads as TGCGCCAGCAGCCAAGATCGCGGATACTCAAATGGCTACATCTTC.

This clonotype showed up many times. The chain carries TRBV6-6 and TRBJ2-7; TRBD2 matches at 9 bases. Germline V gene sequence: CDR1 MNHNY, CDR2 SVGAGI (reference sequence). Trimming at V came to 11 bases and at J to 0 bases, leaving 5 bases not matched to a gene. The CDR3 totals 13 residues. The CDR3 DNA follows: TGTGCCGGTAGCGGGGGACCCTCCTACGAGCAGTACTTC. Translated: CAGSGGPSYEQYF.

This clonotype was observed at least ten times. CDR3 coding DNA: TGTGCCAGCAGCTTGGGGGACTACTCCTACAATGAGCAGTTCTTC. The encoded protein is CASSLGDYSYNEQFF. The chain recombines TRBV5-4 with TRBJ2-1; 7 bases are a match to TRBD2. The CDR3 has 15 amino acids. The ends lost 0 bases at V and 0 bases at J; junction bases unmatched: 0. CDR1 and CDR2 from the germline V gene are SGHNT and YYREEE (reference sequence).

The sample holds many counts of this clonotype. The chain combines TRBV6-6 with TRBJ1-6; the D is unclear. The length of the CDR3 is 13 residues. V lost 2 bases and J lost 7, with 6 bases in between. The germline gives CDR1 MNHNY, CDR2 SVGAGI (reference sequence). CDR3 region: CASSYGSNSPLHF. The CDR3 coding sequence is TGTGCCAGCAGTTACGGCAGCAATTCACCCCTCCACTTT.

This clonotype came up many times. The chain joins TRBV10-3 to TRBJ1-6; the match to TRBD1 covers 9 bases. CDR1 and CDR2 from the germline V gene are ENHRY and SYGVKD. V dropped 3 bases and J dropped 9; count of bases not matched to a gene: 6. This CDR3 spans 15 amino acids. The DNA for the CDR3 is TGTGCCATCAGTGATCGGAAACAGGGGGCTTCACCCCTCCACTTT. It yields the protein CAISDRKQGASPLHF.

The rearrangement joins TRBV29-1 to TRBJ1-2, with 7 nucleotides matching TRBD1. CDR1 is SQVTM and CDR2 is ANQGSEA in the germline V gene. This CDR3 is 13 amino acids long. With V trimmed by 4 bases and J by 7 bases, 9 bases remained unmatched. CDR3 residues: CSVGGETGSGYTF. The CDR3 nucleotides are TGCAGCGTTGGGGGGGAGACAGGGAGTGGCTACACCTTC.

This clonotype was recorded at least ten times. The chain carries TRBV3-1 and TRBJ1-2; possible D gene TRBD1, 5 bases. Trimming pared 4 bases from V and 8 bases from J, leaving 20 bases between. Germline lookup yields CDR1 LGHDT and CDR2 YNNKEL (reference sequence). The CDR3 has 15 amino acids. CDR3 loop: CASSPTRAGLQGYTF. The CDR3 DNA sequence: TGTGCCAGCAGCCCCACTAGAGCGGGGCTGCAGGGCTACACCTTC.

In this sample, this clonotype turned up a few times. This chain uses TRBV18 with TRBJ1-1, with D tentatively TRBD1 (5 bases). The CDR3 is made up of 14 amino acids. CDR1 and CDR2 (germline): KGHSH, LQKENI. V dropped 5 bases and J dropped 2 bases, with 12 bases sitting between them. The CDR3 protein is CASSSIDSNTEAFF. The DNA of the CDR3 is TGTGCCAGCTCATCGATCGACAGTAACACTGAAGCTTTCTTT.

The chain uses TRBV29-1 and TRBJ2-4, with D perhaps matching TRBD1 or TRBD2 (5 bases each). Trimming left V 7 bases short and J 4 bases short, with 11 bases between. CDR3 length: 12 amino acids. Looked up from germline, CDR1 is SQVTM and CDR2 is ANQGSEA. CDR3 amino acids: CSAGDGKNIQYF. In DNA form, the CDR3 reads TGCAGCGCCGGGGACGGGAAAAACATTCAGTACTTC.

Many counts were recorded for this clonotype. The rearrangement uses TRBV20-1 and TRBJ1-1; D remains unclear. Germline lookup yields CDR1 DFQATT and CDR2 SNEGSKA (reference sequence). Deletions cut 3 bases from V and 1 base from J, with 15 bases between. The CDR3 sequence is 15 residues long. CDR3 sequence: CSASRPMMGNTEAFF. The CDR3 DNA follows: TGCAGTGCTAGCCGACCGATGATGGGGAACACTGAAGCTTTCTTT.

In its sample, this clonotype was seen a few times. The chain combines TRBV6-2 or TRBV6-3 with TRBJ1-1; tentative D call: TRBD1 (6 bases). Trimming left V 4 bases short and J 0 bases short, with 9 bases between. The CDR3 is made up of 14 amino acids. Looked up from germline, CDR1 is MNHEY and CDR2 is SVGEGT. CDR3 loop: CASSWTEMNTEAFF. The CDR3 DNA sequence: TGTGCCAGCAGTTGGACAGAGATGAACACTGAAGCTTTCTTT.

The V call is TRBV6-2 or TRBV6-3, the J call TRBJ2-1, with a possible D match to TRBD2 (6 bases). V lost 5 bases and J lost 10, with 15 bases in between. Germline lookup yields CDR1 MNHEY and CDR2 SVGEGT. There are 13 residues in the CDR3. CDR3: CASSLPGAGEQFF. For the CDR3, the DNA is TGTGCCAGCAGTCTACCGGGAGCGGGCGAGCAGTTCTTC.

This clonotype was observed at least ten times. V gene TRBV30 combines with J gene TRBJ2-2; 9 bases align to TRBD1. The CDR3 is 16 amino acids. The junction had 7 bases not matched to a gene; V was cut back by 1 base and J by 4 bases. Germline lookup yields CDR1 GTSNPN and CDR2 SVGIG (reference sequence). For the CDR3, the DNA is TGTGCCTGGAGTGATATACAGGGGGCAATCACCGGGGAGCTGTTTTTT. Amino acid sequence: CAWSDIQGAITGELFF.

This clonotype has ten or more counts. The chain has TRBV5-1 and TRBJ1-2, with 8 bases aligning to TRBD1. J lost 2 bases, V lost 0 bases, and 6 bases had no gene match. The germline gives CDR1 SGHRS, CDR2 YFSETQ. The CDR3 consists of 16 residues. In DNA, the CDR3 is TGCGCCAGCAGCTTGGAGGTACGGACAGGGAACTATGGCTACACCTTC. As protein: CASSLEVRTGNYGYTF.

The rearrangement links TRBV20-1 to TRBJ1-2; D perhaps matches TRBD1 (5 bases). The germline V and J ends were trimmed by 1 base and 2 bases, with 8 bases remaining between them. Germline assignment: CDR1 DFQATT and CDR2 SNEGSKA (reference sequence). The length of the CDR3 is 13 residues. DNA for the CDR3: TGCAGTGCTAGAGGTTGGGGGAACTATGGCTACACCTTC. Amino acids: CSARGWGNYGYTF.

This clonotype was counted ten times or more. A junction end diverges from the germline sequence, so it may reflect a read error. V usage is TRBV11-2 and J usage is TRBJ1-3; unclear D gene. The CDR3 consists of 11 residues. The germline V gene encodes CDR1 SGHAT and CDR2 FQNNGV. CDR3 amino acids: CASSLGNTIYF. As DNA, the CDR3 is TGCGCCAGCAGTCTCGGAAACACCATATATTTT.

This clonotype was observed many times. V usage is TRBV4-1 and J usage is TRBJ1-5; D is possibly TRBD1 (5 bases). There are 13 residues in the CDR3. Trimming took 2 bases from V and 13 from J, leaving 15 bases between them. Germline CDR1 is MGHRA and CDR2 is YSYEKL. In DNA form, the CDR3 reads TGCGCCAGCAGCCAAAGGGGCGAGGCCCCTCAGCATTTT. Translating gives CASSQRGEAPQHF.

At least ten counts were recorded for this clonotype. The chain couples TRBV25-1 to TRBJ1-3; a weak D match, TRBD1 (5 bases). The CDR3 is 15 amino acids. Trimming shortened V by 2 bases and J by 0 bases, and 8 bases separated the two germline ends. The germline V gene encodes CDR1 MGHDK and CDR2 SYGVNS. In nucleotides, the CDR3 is TGTGCCAGCAGTGAAGTGGGGGTCTCTGGAAACACCATATATTTT. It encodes CASSEVGVSGNTIYF.

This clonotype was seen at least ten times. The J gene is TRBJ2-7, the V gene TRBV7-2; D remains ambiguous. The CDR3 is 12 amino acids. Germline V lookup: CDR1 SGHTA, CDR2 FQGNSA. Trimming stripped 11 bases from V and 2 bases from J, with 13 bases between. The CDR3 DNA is TGTGCCGAAGAGCGAAGGCCCTACGAGCAGTACTTC. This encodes CAEERRPYEQYF.

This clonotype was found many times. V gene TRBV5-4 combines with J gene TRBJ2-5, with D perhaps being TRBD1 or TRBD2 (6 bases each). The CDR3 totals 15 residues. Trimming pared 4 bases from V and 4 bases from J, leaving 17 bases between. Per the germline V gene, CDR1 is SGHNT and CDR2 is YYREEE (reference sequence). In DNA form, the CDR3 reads TGTGCCAGCAGCCGCCTGGACCGGGGGCCAGAGACCCAGTACTTC. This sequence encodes CASSRLDRGPETQYF.

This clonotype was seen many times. DNA for the CDR3: TGCGCCAGCAGCTTGGGCTCGAGTTCCCGGGGGAGTGAGCAGTTCTTC. Translated: CASSLGSSSRGSEQFF. V and J are TRBV5-1 and TRBJ2-1; a possible D gene is TRBD2 (6 bases). V lost 0 bases and J 9 bases, leaving 19 bases between the germline ends. The CDR3 covers 16 residues. CDR1 is SGHRS, CDR2 YFSETQ, per germline.

The DNA for the CDR3 is TGCGCCAGCAGCCAAGATTCGCGGGGGCAAGAGACCCAGTACTTC. This translates into CASSQDSRGQETQYF. V gene TRBV4-3 combines with J gene TRBJ2-5, with 7 positions matching TRBD2. The CDR3 runs to 15 residues. The trim removed 0 bases at V and 2 bases at J, leaving 3 bases unmatched. Germline CDR1 reads LGHNA; CDR2 reads YSLEER.

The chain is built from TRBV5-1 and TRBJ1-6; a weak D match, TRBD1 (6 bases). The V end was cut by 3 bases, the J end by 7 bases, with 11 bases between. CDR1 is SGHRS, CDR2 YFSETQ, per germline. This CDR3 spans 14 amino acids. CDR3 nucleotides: TGCGCCAGCAGCTCCTTACAGGGCAATTCACCCCTCCACTTT. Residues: CASSSLQGNSPLHF. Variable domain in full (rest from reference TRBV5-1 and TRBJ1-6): KAGVTQTPRYLIKTRGQQVTLSCSPISGHRSVSWYQQTPGQGLQFLFEYFSETQRNKGNFPGRFSGRQFSNSRSEMNVSTLELGDSALYLCASSSLQGNSPLHFGNGTRLTVT.

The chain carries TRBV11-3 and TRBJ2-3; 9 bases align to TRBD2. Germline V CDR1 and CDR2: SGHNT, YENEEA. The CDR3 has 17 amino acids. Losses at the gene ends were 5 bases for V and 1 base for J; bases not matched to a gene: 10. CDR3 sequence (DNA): TGTGCCAGCAGCCTCGGAGCGGGGGGAGTGGGCACAGATACGCAGTATTTT. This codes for CASSLGAGGVGTDTQYF.

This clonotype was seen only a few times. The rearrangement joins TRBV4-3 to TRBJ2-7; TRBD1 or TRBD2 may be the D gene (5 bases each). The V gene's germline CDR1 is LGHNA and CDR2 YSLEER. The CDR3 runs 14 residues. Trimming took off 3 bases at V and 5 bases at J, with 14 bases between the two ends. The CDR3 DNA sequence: TGCGCCAGCAGCCAGGGACCGATTTTTAACGAGCAGTACTTC. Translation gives CASSQGPIFNEQYF.